The present T cell receptor (beta chain) was sequenced within a study of CD8 T cells in Susac syndrome. General study findings and limits: It was acknowledged in the study that its TCR sequencing and HLA analysis involved a relatively small number of individuals.

Comments on this clonotype: Its antigen is currently unknown.

A quantity of about 0.45 to 1 ug RNA underwent reverse transcription using random hexamers. TCR beta CDR3 was amplified by immunoSEQ multiplex PCR. This amplification extended across 54 Vbeta and 13 Jbeta segments. TCRdb re-called the immunoSEQ multiplex PCR reads through MiXCR, storing one row per CDR3 protein. The sample lists 85,000 to 120,000 distinct CDR3 sequences, roughly 94% occurring once. V lost 4 bases and J lost 4, with 14 bases in between. This CDR3 is 14 amino acids long. From germline, CDR1 is SGDLS and CDR2 YYNGEE. This TCR was sampled from a human donor with Susac syndrome. This chain joins TRBV9 and TRBJ1-2; D possibly corresponds to TRBD1 (6 bases). Sequenced material: CD8+ T cells from PBMCs. In nucleotides, the CDR3 is TGTGCCAGCAGCCCCAGGGAGGGGGGCTATGGCTACACCTTC. Protein sequence: CASSPREGGYGYTF.